This T cell receptor beta chain stems from a study of CD8+CD57+ T cells in acquired aplastic anemia. All patients picked for sequencing had shown, by flow cytometry, an expansion of CD8+CD57+ cells. To note about this clonotype: Compared with germline, one end of the junction differs, possibly owing to a read error.

Germline CDR1 and CDR2: SQVTM and ANQGSEA. This CDR3 region has 15 residues. CDR3 and TCR beta VDJ profiling relied on genomic DNA as the template. TCRdb independently ran MiXCR on the reads; one entry per CDR3 protein. The repertoire holds about 250,000 distinct CDR3 sequences, with 45% to 50% as singletons. This sequence originates from a human donor with aplastic anemia. The sequencing input was sorted CD4+, CD8+, or CD8+CD57+ T cells (not recorded which) from PBMCs. This chain uses TRBV29-1 with TRBJ2-1; D not certain. This CDR3 is CSVAELRPVYNEQFF. CDR3 coding DNA: TGCAGCGTTGCAGAGCTCCGCCCCGTTTACAACGAGCAGTTCTTC.